This T cell receptor (beta chain) originates from a study of Graves' ophthalmopathy and Graves' hyperthyroidism (dated by TCRdb to the late 2010s). For the wider study: Peripheral blood was collected at initial diagnosis, prior to any treatment. To tell Graves' ophthalmopathy apart from Graves' hyperthyroidism, and to predict which patients would progress to ophthalmopathy, the study relied on TCR beta repertoire signatures. In total, around 130 blood samples were TCR-sequenced: some 40 ophthalmopathy, under 85 hyperthyroidism and approximately 17 hyperthyroidism-to-ophthalmopathy patients. To explore V-J signatures distinguishing ophthalmopathy from hyperthyroidism, a discovery set of about a hundred patients (43 ophthalmopathy, over 55 stable hyperthyroidism) was enrolled. The independent validation cohort included 18 to 20 hyperthyroidism patients plus 17 patients who later progressed from hyperthyroidism to ophthalmopathy. In more than five hyperthyroidism patients, the T-cell repertoires found in thyroid tissue were compared with those found in blood. After sampling, hyperthyroidism patients received methimazole starting at 30 mg daily, and ophthalmopathy patients received high-dose intravenous methylprednisolone. What the authors observed across the whole study: Most of the expanded thyroid clonotypes with a frequency above 0.001 were also detected in blood, and it was suggested that the thyroid immune response may be reflected by blood repertoires. No statistical method was used to predetermine the sample size, and group allocation was not hidden from the investigators. The 13-signature model separated ophthalmopathy from stable hyperthyroidism with over 85% sensitivity and approximately 83% specificity in cross-validation, and 80%/75% in the test set. In validation, the model predicted ophthalmopathy progression with 70.59% sensitivity and about 73% specificity; 12 predicted patients were CT-confirmed with GO in a median of around 6 months.

For repertoire sequencing, TCR beta CDR3 regions were amplified from RNA transcripts. The first round of RT-PCR was done with HTBI primers and the Qiagen OneStep RT-PCR kit, and was followed by a second round of multiplex PCR, then size selection and purification. Sequencing of the libraries was carried out on an Illumina HiSeq2000 in paired-end mode with 100 bp reads. The authors' analysis ran thus. SOAPnuke was used to process the reads, removing any read that contained adapters or uncalled bases, had a mean Phred below 15, or lacked an exact match to the constant primer or identifier. COPE v1.2.5 was used to merge the high-quality paired reads. Unique nucleotide sequences were defined as clonotypes and aligned to IMGT TRB V, D and J references using MiTCR v1.1. Analysis was restricted to V-J combinations with a frequency above 0.0001, which covered 99.2% of repertoires. A TCR clonal expansion and chaos score per V-J combination was defined as the ratio of F50 clonal expansion to chaos observed in the TCRdist matrix. Welch's t-statistics and random forest were used to reduce the features to 13 V-J combinations, which were then used as input to a naive Bayes classifier. Thyroid-blood repertoire similarity was quantified with the Morisita-Horn index. Using fastp trimming at Q25 and MiXCR clonotype assembly, TCRdb reanalyzed the public sequencing data and kept in-frame beta chains. Rows merge per CDR3 protein into single entries with the most common DNA and genes. It is TCRdb's table, rather than the study itself, that gives the V and J calls and clone size. This sample holds some 750,000 distinct CDR3 sequences; approximately 40% were observed only once. The biggest ten clones account for 40% to 55% of the sample.

Ophthalmopathy patients had moderately to severely active disease, Clinical Activity Score of at least 3, NOSPECS grade of at least 4, and disease duration under 3 months. Patients with other autoimmune diseases, uncontrolled infections, pregnancy or lactation were excluded from the study. Clinical symptoms, serum thyroxine, TRAb, thyroid ultrasound and orbital computed tomography were used for diagnosis. Ficoll-Paque density gradient centrifugation was used to isolate PBMCs from about 9.4 ml of fresh peripheral blood. Trizol reagent was used to extract the total RNA, and its quality was then checked on an Agilent 2100 Bioanalyzer. Inclusive of the bounding cysteine and phenylalanine, the CDR3 is 15 residues long. Here the CDR3 DNA is all that survives: 45 bases in frame from base 1. After removal of 4 bases from V and 2 bases from J, the junction retains 2 bases not matched to a gene. Remarks on this clonotype: Its antigen has not been determined. Per-base qualities were not stored, and no clone one base away is much larger.

The clonotype comes from an adult man with Graves' ophthalmopathy. The rearranged chain carries TRBV12-3 or TRBV12-4 and TRBJ1-2; TRBD1 aligns with 12 central bases. The specimen was peripheral blood. The CDR3 corresponds to CASSWDRGQNYGYTF. The nucleotides read TGTGCCAGCAGTTGGGACAGGGGGCAGAACTATGGCTACACCTTC.